Following are 2 T cell receptor beta chains from one sample sequenced in a study of beta chain features in type 1 diabetes. Expressed TCRB transcripts were sequenced after all isolated RNA was converted to cDNA. The table came from immunoSEQ multiplex PCR; TCRdb's copy has only in-frame clones and leaves some out. This table holds 350,000 to 400,000 clones, around 15% found once. The sequenced sample consisted of naive CD4+ T cells from blood. All receptors derive from a woman in her late teens or twenties in good health.

This clone was seen a handful of times. The chain links TRBV4-3 to TRBJ1-2; the D gene is possibly TRBD1 (5 bases). This CDR3 has 14 residues. Germline CDR1 is LGHNA and CDR2 is YSLEER. Trimming stripped 0 bases from V and 8 bases from J, with 13 bases between. CDR3 in amino acids: CASSQEGGVGGYTF. CDR3 DNA sequence: TGCGCCAGCAGCCAAGAGGGGGGGGTCGGCGGCTACACCTTC.

There are a few counts of this clone. The chain recombines TRBV28 with TRBJ2-7, with 7 bases that match TRBD1. This CDR3 has 14 amino acids. V lost 4 bases and J lost 2; bases outside the gene matches: 5. Germline values: CDR1 MDHEN, CDR2 SYDVKM. The CDR3 bases are TGTGCCAGCAGTTCAAGGACAGGAGCCTACGAGCAGTACTTC. Translating it yields CASSSRTGAYEQYF.